This T cell receptor (beta chain) comes out of a study of T cell responses to AZD1222 COVID-19 vaccine. Notes on the study in general: Possibly, clonal diversity was underestimated; donors were largely white British and included more females. Among vaccine-associated CD4 TCRs, coverage spanned spike, with dominance at 160-218 and 743-854.

The CDR3 spans 11 residues. Trimming took 11 bases from V and 2 from J, leaving 10 bases between them. Germline loops: CDR1 WNHNN, CDR2 SYGVQD (reference sequence). Sequencing used immunoSEQ multiplex PCR; TCRdb keeps in-frame clones, though not all of them. The table has about 170,000 clones, around 85% seen once. Concerning this clone itself: Its antigen is unidentified.

The sequence derives from an adult who received the AZD1222 COVID-19 vaccine. Sequencing was performed on peripheral blood, taken 28 days after the second AZD1222 dose. The J gene is TRBJ2-7, the V gene TRBV10-1; D is unresolved. The CDR3 region has the DNA TGCGCCCCCCCCCTCCCCTACGAGCAGTACTTC. As protein: CAPPLPYEQYF.